These 21 T cell receptor beta chains originate from one sample sequenced in a study of CD8 T cells in Susac syndrome. Random hexamers primed reverse transcription of about 0.45 to 1 ug RNA. TCRdb analysed the immunoSEQ multiplex PCR reads with MiXCR anew, one entry per CDR3 protein. The sample yields some 170,000 distinct CDR3 sequences, approximately 95% seen once. Input material: CD4+ T cells from PBMCs. The source is a human donor in good health.

The chain links TRBV14 to TRBJ2-1, with D possibly TRBD2 on 6 matching bases. The CDR3 is 17 residues long. CDR1 and CDR2 from the germline V gene are SGHDN and FVKESK. V lost 0 bases and J 12 bases, leaving 24 bases between the germline ends. The CDR3, as DNA: TGTGCCAGCAGCCAAGATCAAGGAATTGAGGGACTGAAAATGCAGTTCTTC. This encodes CASSQDQGIEGLKMQFF.

This sequence joins TRBV29-1 and TRBJ2-7; D is ambiguous. CDR3 length: 12 amino acids. The V and J ends lost 6 bases and 3 bases respectively, with 12 bases between them. Germline assignment: CDR1 SQVTM and CDR2 ANQGSEA. Here the CDR3 DNA reads TGCAGCGTGCAGGCCCATATCTACGAGCAGTACTTC. It is translated as CSVQAHIYEQYF.

The rearrangement links TRBV14 to TRBJ1-2, with TRBD1 matching over 7 bases. V was pared by 5 bases and J by 3 bases, with 6 bases of the junction left unmatched. The CDR3 covers 14 residues. Germline-derived CDR1 and CDR2 are SGHDN and FVKESK. This CDR3 reads CASSLQGIDYGYTF. CDR3 coding DNA: TGTGCCAGCAGCTTACAGGGGATAGACTATGGCTACACCTTC.

The rearrangement joins TRBV7-2 to TRBJ2-7; possibly TRBD1 for D (6 bases). The germline gives CDR1 SGHTA, CDR2 FQGNSA. CDR3 length: 14 amino acids. V lost 5 bases to trimming and J lost 4 bases, with 15 bases between them. CDR3 bases: TGTGCCAGCAGCCTCCGACAGGTTTCGTACGAGCAGTACTTC. Its translation is CASSLRQVSYEQYF. The full variable domain, its missing parts supplied by reference TRBV7-2 and TRBJ2-7, is GAGVSQSPSNKVTEKGKDVELRCDPISGHTALYWYRQSLGQGLEFLIYFQGNSAPDKSGLPSDRFSAERTGGSVSTLTIQRTQQEDSAVYLCASSLRQVSYEQYFGPGTRLTVT.

The chain employs TRBV20-1 and TRBJ2-3; 7 positions match TRBD2. The CDR3 spans 14 residues. J lost 4 bases, V lost 7 bases, and 11 bases had no gene match. Germline V CDR1 and CDR2: DFQATT, SNEGSKA (reference sequence). The CDR3 DNA sequence: TGCAGTGTACGACGGGAGGCCACCCCAGATACGCAGTATTTT. Translating gives CSVRREATPDTQYF.

This clonotype has a single count. The CDR3 is CASSLYGSGTKNIQYF. Written as DNA, the CDR3 is TGTGCCAGCAGCTTGTACGGGAGTGGGACCAAAAACATTCAGTACTTC. V usage is TRBV5-6 and J usage is TRBJ2-4, with a tentative D call TRBD2 (6 bases). Germline V gene data show CDR1 as SGHDT and CDR2 as YYEEEE. V was shortened by 1 base and J by 2 bases, with 13 bases between the two germline ends. The CDR3 length is 16 residues.

The V call is TRBV7-9, the J call TRBJ1-4, with D maybe TRBD1 (6 bases). Trimming cost V 1 base and J 7 bases, with 13 bases left between them. The CDR3 totals 15 residues. Germline CDR1 reads SEHNR; CDR2 reads FQNEAQ (reference sequence). Here the CDR3 reads CASSLGGGQGEKLFF. The CDR3 region has the DNA TGTGCCAGCAGCTTAGGTGGGGGGCAGGGTGAAAAACTGTTTTTT.

V usage is TRBV20-1 and J usage is TRBJ2-7; D remains unclear. Trimming left V 1 base short and J 6 bases short, with 16 bases between. CDR1 and CDR2 (germline): DFQATT, SNEGSKA (reference sequence). The CDR3 consists of 14 residues. The DNA of the CDR3 is TGCAGTGCTAGAGCCTATAGAAATACTGGCGAGCAGTACTTC. This sequence encodes CSARAYRNTGEQYF.

This chain joins TRBV20-1 and TRBJ2-1, with 13 positions matching TRBD2. Germline V lookup: CDR1 DFQATT, CDR2 SNEGSKA (reference sequence). With 6 bases clipped from V and 9 bases from J, the junction kept 5 bases outside the gene matches. The CDR3 has 13 amino acids. The CDR3 sequence is CSAGLAGEGEQFF. DNA for the CDR3: TGCAGTGCCGGACTAGCGGGAGAGGGTGAGCAGTTCTTC.

The V and J genes are TRBV11-2 and TRBJ2-1; D is unresolved. The CDR3 extends over 15 amino acids. The V gene lost 4 bases and the J gene lost 3 bases, with 13 bases spanning the gap. CDR1 is SGHAT, CDR2 FQNNGV, per germline. Written as DNA, the CDR3 is TGTGCCAGCAGCTCCTTAGCTACCAACTACAATGAGCAGTTCTTC. Protein: CASSSLATNYNEQFF.

The V gene is TRBV9, the J gene TRBJ2-7; 9 nucleotides line up with TRBD1. Trimming took 3 bases from V and 4 from J; bases not matched to a gene: 5. The CDR3 spans 14 residues. In germline, CDR1 is SGDLS, CDR2 YYNGEE. As DNA, the CDR3 is TGTGCCAGCAGCGGGACCGGGACAGGGTACGAGCAGTACTTC. This codes for CASSGTGTGYEQYF.

The rearrangement links TRBV30 to TRBJ2-7; D remains unclear. Trimming removed 1 base from V and 5 bases from J, with 15 bases in between. The CDR3 loop spans 14 amino acids. Per germline, CDR1 GTSNPN and CDR2 SVGIG (reference sequence). The CDR3 loop reads CAWSALDSSHEQYF. The CDR3 nucleotides are TGTGCCTGGAGTGCCTTGGATAGTTCCCACGAGCAGTACTTC.

The V call is TRBV2, the J call TRBJ1-1, with D maybe TRBD1 (5 bases). V was clipped by 4 bases and J by 5 bases, with 14 bases between them. The CDR3 spans 14 residues. Germline V gives CDR1 SNHLY, CDR2 FYNNEI. CDR3 residues: CASSVQGTNTEAFF. The CDR3, as DNA: TGTGCCAGCAGTGTACAAGGGACGAATACTGAAGCTTTCTTT.

CDR3 protein: CSAKPNSYEQYF. The CDR3 nucleotides read TGCAGTGCTAAGCCAAACTCCTACGAGCAGTACTTC. The rearrangement links TRBV20-1 to TRBJ2-7; D not resolved. The CDR3 is 12 residues long. Germline values: CDR1 DFQATT, CDR2 SNEGSKA (reference sequence). Trimming stripped 4 bases from V and 0 bases from J, with 7 bases between.

This chain connects TRBV11-2 to TRBJ2-1; TRBD2 matches at 12 bases. CDR1 and CDR2 from the germline V gene are SGHAT and FQNNGV. This CDR3 is built from 13 residues. V shed 5 bases and J 15 bases; nucleotides not matched to a gene: 8. This CDR3 is CASSARLAGARFF. The CDR3 DNA follows: TGTGCCAGCAGCGCGCGACTAGCGGGAGCAAGGTTCTTC.

V usage is TRBV20-1 and J usage is TRBJ2-7; TRBD1 matches at 9 bases. The V and J ends lost 6 bases and 7 bases, in that order; junction bases with no gene match: 10. The CDR3 contains 13 residues. Germline CDR1 and CDR2: DFQATT and SNEGSKA (reference sequence). The CDR3 nucleotides read TGCAGTGCCCTCCGGGACAGGGAGGAAGAGCAGTACTTC. As protein: CSALRDREEEQYF.

This chain uses TRBV7-9 with TRBJ1-2; D not certain. V was pared by 2 bases and J by 8 bases, with 9 bases between. Germline V gene lookup returns CDR1 SEHNR and CDR2 FQNEAQ (reference sequence). The CDR3 spans 12 residues. This chain's CDR3 is CASSLRGEGYTF. CDR3 in DNA: TGTGCCAGCAGCTTACGGGGAGAGGGCTACACCTTC.

The CDR3 nucleotides read TGCGCCAGTATCCGGGACTCCATGAACACTGAAGCTTTCTTT. Its protein product is CASIRDSMNTEAFF. The chain combines TRBV5-1 with TRBJ1-1; D may be TRBD1 (5 bases). Germline V gene data show CDR1 as SGHRS and CDR2 as YFSETQ. Trimming pared 8 bases from V and 0 bases from J, leaving 14 bases between. The CDR3 covers 14 residues.

CDR3 protein: CSVVGQGARDQYF. The CDR3 DNA sequence: TGCAGCGTTGTGGGACAGGGGGCCCGAGACCAGTACTTC. The chain has TRBV29-1 and TRBJ2-5; 12 bases line up with TRBD1. In germline, CDR1 is SQVTM, CDR2 ANQGSEA. The CDR3 contains 13 residues. V trimming: 4 bases; J trimming: 10 bases; junction bases outside the gene matches: 7.

This clonotype was found once. The CDR3 nucleotides are TGTGCCAGCAGTGAAGCCGGACGGCCGACCCTGACTTTC. Residues: CASSEAGRPTLTF. The chain couples TRBV2 to TRBJ2-6; D not resolved. This CDR3 has 13 residues. Looked up from germline, CDR1 is SNHLY and CDR2 is FYNNEI. Trimming removed 0 bases at V and 15 bases at J, with 12 bases between.

The chain combines TRBV20-1 with TRBJ2-7, with D hard to call. This CDR3 is built from 13 residues. Germline V gene sequence: CDR1 DFQATT, CDR2 SNEGSKA (reference sequence). V was shortened by 7 bases and J by 5 bases, with 18 bases between the two germline ends. The CDR3 sequence: CSGALRTFDEQYF. The CDR3 DNA is TGCAGTGGTGCCCTTAGGACGTTCGACGAGCAGTACTTC.